The rows below give T cell receptor beta chains drawn from one sample of a study of blood T cell repertoires in COVID-19. Libraries were prepared by immunoSEQ multiplex PCR; TCRdb keeps only in-frame clonotypes and omits some of them. Of some 150,000 clones listed, over 80% were seen once; the top ten hold 2.5%. The source material was peripheral blood. These receptor sequences come from a man between 50 and 59 years old with active COVID-19. CDR3s include the opening cysteine and the closing phenylalanine or tryptophan. The D gene is left open where the match is weak. Size is stated for part of the rows, as once, few or many counts, or as a class when the clone is expanded.

TRBJ2-5,-,TRBV15,-,15,TGTGCCACCAGCAGAGAACAGGGCCCCCAAGAGACCCAGTACTTC,CATSREQGPQETQYF
TRBJ1-2,-,TRBV16,-,15,TGTGCCAGCAGCCAGGCGAGGGAGAAGCAGGATGGCTACACCTTC,CASSQAREKQDGYTF
TRBJ2-2,-,TRBV3-1/TRBV3-2,-,13,TGTGCCAGCAGCCTACAGGGTACCGGGGAGCTGTTTTTT,CASSLQGTGELFF
TRBJ2-7,-,TRBV5-4,TRBD2,12,TGTGCCAGCAGCTTGGATAGCGGGGGGCAGTACTTC,CASSLDSGGQYF
TRBJ1-1,-,TRBV6-1,-,14,TGTGCCAGCAGTGAAGGAACGGGCGGGACTGAAGCTTTCTTT,CASSEGTGGTEAFF
TRBJ1-1,-,TRBV5-8,-,15,TGTGCCAGCAGCCCGAGCCAAGACAGAAACACTGAAGCTTTCTTT,CASSPSQDRNTEAFF
TRBJ2-3,-,TRBV11-2,-,13,TGTGCCAGCAGCCCGGACCGGGCGGGCGCGCAGTATTTT,CASSPDRAGAQYF
TRBJ1-1,-,TRBV25-1,-,16,TGTGCCAGCAGTGAATCAGCAGGGTGGGGGAACACTGAAGCTTTCTTT,CASSESAGWGNTEAFF
TRBJ1-3,-,TRBV4-2,-,15,TGTGCCAGCAGCCAAGACCTCGGGTCTGGAAACACCATATATTTT,CASSQDLGSGNTIYF
TRBJ1-1,-,TRBV29-1,-,13,TGCAGCGTTAGATGGGGCTTGAACACTGAAGCTTTCTTT,CSVRWGLNTEAFF
TRBJ2-3,-,TRBV10-2,-,15,TGCGCCAGCAGTGAGTCGCCGACTAGCACAGATACGCAGTATTTT,CASSESPTSTDTQYF
TRBJ1-5,-,TRBV12-3/TRBV12-4,-,13,TGTGCCAGCAGTGGGGCAGACAATCAGCCCCAGCATTTT,CASSGADNQPQHF
TRBJ2-5,-,TRBV7-2,TRBD2,15,TGTGCCAGCAGCGTTAGCGGGGTATACCAAGAGACCCAGTACTTC,CASSVSGVYQETQYF
TRBJ2-7,-,TRBV12-3/TRBV12-4,-,12,TGTGCCAGCAGTTTAAAGACGGCGGGCAAGTACTTC,CASSLKTAGKYF
TRBJ2-1,-,TRBV2,-,11,TGTGCCAGCAGTCGACTGGATGAGCAGTTCTTC,CASSRLDEQFF
TRBJ2-6,-,TRBV10-3,-,16,TGTGCCATCAGTGACTACCGGAGCTCTGGGGCCAACGTCCTGACTTTC,CAISDYRSSGANVLTF
TRBJ1-2,-,TRBV10-3,TRBD1,13,TGTGCCATCAGTGACACAGGGGGCCGTAGCTACACCTTC,CAISDTGGRSYTF
TRBJ1-1,-,TRBV5-4,-,17,TGTGCCAGCAGCCCCTTTAAGGGGGGGCGGGAGAACACTGAAGCTTTCTTT,CASSPFKGGRENTEAFF
TRBJ2-1,once,TRBV2,TRBD2,14,TGTGCCAGGAGCGGGACTAGCGCATACAATGAGCAGTTCTTC,CARSGTSAYNEQFF
TRBJ1-2,-,TRBV7-2,-,12,TGTGCCAGCAGCTTACAAGACATTGGCTACACCTTC,CASSLQDIGYTF
TRBJ1-2,few,TRBV5-1,TRBD1,14,TGCGCCAGCAGCTTGTCAGGGACAGGCTATGGCTACACCTTC,CASSLSGTGYGYTF
TRBJ2-7,-,TRBV25-1,-,17,TGTGCCAGCAGTGCCCAGGCAGGGAAAGGAGAATCCTACGAGCAGTACTTC,CASSAQAGKGESYEQYF
TRBJ1-5,-,TRBV6-1,-,13,TGTGCCAGCAGTGAAGCTCCCGCGGGGCCCCAGCATTTT,CASSEAPAGPQHF
TRBJ1-4,-,TRBV7-6,-,16,TGTGCCAGCAGCAAACCTCCCGGAGGGACTAATGAAAAACTGTTTTTT,CASSKPPGGTNEKLFF
TRBJ2-7,-,TRBV2,-,14,TGTGCCAGCAGAAACGGACAGTTCACCCTCGAGCAGTACTTC,CASRNGQFTLEQYF